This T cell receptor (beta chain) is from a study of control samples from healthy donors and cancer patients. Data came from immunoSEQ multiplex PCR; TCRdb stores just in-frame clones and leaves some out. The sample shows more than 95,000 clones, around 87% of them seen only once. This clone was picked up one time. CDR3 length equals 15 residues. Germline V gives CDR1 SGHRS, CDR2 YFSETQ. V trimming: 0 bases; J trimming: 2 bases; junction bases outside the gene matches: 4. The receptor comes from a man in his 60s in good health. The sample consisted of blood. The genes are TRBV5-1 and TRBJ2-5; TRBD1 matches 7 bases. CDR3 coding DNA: TGCGCCAGCAGCTTGGCGGGGACAGATCAAGAGACCCAGTACTTC. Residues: CASSLAGTDQETQYF.